These 28 T cell receptor beta chains were all obtained from the same sample, sequenced in a study of control samples from healthy donors and cancer patients. This table comes from immunoSEQ multiplex PCR, and its TCRdb copy is limited to in-frame clones, with some not included. The table records 160,000 or so clones, 90% to 95% of them present only once. Source material: PBMCs. The receptors stem from a man in his 60s with colorectal cancer.

This clone has only one observation. The chain has TRBV7-2 and TRBJ1-3; D unresolved. The CDR3 is 15 amino acids. Germline values: CDR1 SGHTA, CDR2 FQGNSA. Trimming stripped 5 bases from V and 0 bases from J, with 11 bases between. The CDR3 bases are TGTGCCAGCAGCAGGCCTTTGGGCTCTGGAAACACCATATATTTT. Protein product: CASSRPLGSGNTIYF.

V is TRBV6-6 and J is TRBJ1-2; TRBD1 agrees at 9 bases. CDR3 length equals 13 residues. V lost 5 bases and J lost 7; bases outside the gene matches: 5. The V gene's germline CDR1 is MNHNY and CDR2 SVGAGI (reference sequence). The CDR3: CASSPATGGGYTF. CDR3 nucleotides: TGTGCCAGCAGTCCAGCGACAGGGGGTGGCTACACCTTC.

Turning to this clone: The final CDR3 position lacks the conserved phenylalanine or tryptophan, pointing to a likely read error. No DNA is shown, since the ends of the CDR3 on it are uncertain; the CDR3 is the one TCRdb lists. The chain links TRBV11-3 to TRBJ1-2; the DNA was not compared with TRBD1, the D call given in the table. Counting both end residues, the CDR3 totals 10 amino acids. The germline V gene encodes CDR1 SGHNT and CDR2 YENEEA. CDR3 sequence: CASSETGTVG.

V gene TRBV12-3 or TRBV12-4 combines with J gene TRBJ2-7; D is perhaps TRBD1 (6 bases). The CDR3 runs to 13 residues. V dropped 5 bases and J dropped 0 bases, with 8 bases sitting between them. The CDR3 protein is CASSKQGSYEQYF. In DNA, the CDR3 is TGTGCCAGCAGTAAACAGGGCTCCTACGAGCAGTACTTC.

This clone has a single count. The V call is TRBV28, the J call TRBJ1-4, with a possible D match to TRBD1 (5 bases). Looked up from germline, CDR1 is MDHEN and CDR2 is SYDVKM. The CDR3 extends over 19 amino acids. The V gene lost 3 bases and the J gene lost 2 bases, with 22 bases spanning the gap. Here the CDR3 reads CASSFRREGLAGTNEKLFF. DNA of the CDR3: TGTGCCAGCAGTTTTAGGCGAGAGGGGTTGGCCGGCACTAATGAAAAACTGTTTTTT.

The J gene is TRBJ1-2, the V gene TRBV7-6, with TRBD1 as a possible D gene (6 bases). The CDR3 runs 13 residues. V lost 5 bases and J lost 9, with 16 bases in between. CDR1 is SGHVS, CDR2 FNYEAQ, per germline. The DNA of the CDR3 is TGTGCCAGCAGCCCAGGGGAGGGAAATCGCTACACCTTC. It specifies CASSPGEGNRYTF.

The V call is TRBV28, the J call TRBJ1-4; tentative D call: TRBD1 (6 bases). Trimming removed 3 bases at V and 5 bases at J, with 13 bases between. The CDR3 length is 15 residues. Germline-derived CDR1 and CDR2 are MDHEN and SYDVKM. The CDR3: CASSFPQGNNEKLFF. DNA for the CDR3: TGTGCCAGCAGTTTTCCCCAGGGGAACAATGAAAAACTGTTTTTT.

V gene TRBV4-2 combines with J gene TRBJ2-7, with 10 bases aligning to TRBD1. This CDR3 contains 16 residues. CDR1 is LGHNA, CDR2 YNFKEQ, per germline. J lost 4 bases, V lost 4 bases, and 10 bases had no gene match. The DNA of the CDR3 is TGTGCCAGCAGCCCCACAGTTGGGACAGGGGATTACGAGCAGTACTTC. This gives the protein CASSPTVGTGDYEQYF.

The chain employs TRBV6-5 and TRBJ1-2; D is possibly TRBD1 (6 bases). V dropped 0 bases and J dropped 0 bases, with 8 bases sitting between them. In germline, CDR1 is MNHEY, CDR2 SVGAGI. The CDR3 covers 15 residues. The CDR3 reads CASSYSSGANYGYTF. CDR3 sequence (DNA): TGTGCCAGCAGTTACTCCTCAGGGGCTAACTATGGCTACACCTTC.

This clone was counted once. V is TRBV11-2 and J is TRBJ2-5; 8 bases are a match to TRBD2. Germline-derived CDR1 and CDR2 are SGHAT and FQNNGV. The CDR3 loop spans 13 amino acids. Losses at the gene ends were 4 bases for V and 4 bases for J; bases not matched to a gene: 2. CDR3 amino acids: CASSSGGTETQYF. In DNA, the CDR3 is TGTGCCAGCAGCTCGGGGGGGACAGAGACCCAGTACTTC.

The rearrangement links TRBV7-9 to TRBJ1-1; 8 nucleotides align to TRBD1. This CDR3 contains 15 residues. V trimming: 7 bases; J trimming: 1 base; junction bases outside the gene matches: 8. Germline values: CDR1 SEHNR, CDR2 FQNEAQ (reference sequence). DNA of the CDR3: TGTGCCAGCACCCTAACAGGACAGGGGAACACTGAAGCTTTCTTT. This translates into CASTLTGQGNTEAFF.

The table lists this clone with a count of one. This chain joins TRBV15 and TRBJ2-1; D is possibly TRBD1 (6 bases). The CDR3 consists of 16 residues. Germline V lookup: CDR1 LNHNV, CDR2 YYDKDF (reference sequence). V shed 5 bases and J shed 6 bases, with 20 bases lying between them. The CDR3 bases are TGTGCCACCAGCCGGTTTGGGGGCATGGGTAGCAATGAGCAGTTCTTC. Amino acid sequence: CATSRFGGMGSNEQFF. Full variable domain (rest looked up from reference TRBV15 and TRBJ2-1): DAMVIQNPRYQVTQFGKPVTLSCSQTLNHNVMYWYQQKSSQAPKLLFHYYDKDFNNEADTPDNFQSRRPNTSFCFLDIRSPGLGDTAMYLCATSRFGGMGSNEQFFGPGTRLTVL.

This rearrangement joins TRBV3-1 (or the pseudogene TRBV3-2) to TRBJ2-5, with 14 nucleotides matching TRBD2. The J segment lost 5 bases and the V segment lost 4 bases, leaving 6 bases of the junction unmatched. The CDR3 extends over 16 amino acids. Germline V lookup: CDR1 LGHDT, CDR2 YNNKEL (reference sequence). CDR3 nucleotide sequence: TGTGCCAGCAGCCCGACTAGCGGGGGGGAACGGGAGACCCAGTACTTC. This codes for CASSPTSGGERETQYF.

J is TRBJ2-3 and V is TRBV24-1, with a weak D call TRBD1 (5 bases). This CDR3 has 16 amino acids. Between the trimmed V and J ends, which lost 4 bases and 1 base, there was a span of 14 bases. Germline V CDR1 and CDR2: KGHDR, SFDVKD. CDR3 in DNA: TGTGCCACCAGTGACCCAGGGAAAGGGGGCACAGATACGCAGTATTTT. Translated: CATSDPGKGGTDTQYF.

This clone showed up just once. This chain links TRBV6-5 with TRBJ1-6; weak D call: TRBD1 (6 bases). The germline V gene has CDR1 MNHEY and CDR2 SVGAGI. This CDR3 is 13 amino acids long. V lost 7 bases and J lost 7, with 11 bases in between. CDR3 residues: CASKPGANSPLHF. The CDR3 region has the DNA TGTGCCAGCAAGCCAGGGGCGAATTCACCCCTCCACTTT.

The CDR3 here is CASSLGGLYEQYF. DNA for the CDR3: TGTGCCAGCAGCTTAGGCGGGCTCTACGAGCAGTACTTC. The chain employs TRBV7-2 and TRBJ2-7; maybe TRBD2 (5 bases). V was trimmed by 1 base and J by 3 bases, leaving 7 bases between them. The CDR3 contains 13 residues. Germline assignment: CDR1 SGHTA and CDR2 FQGNSA.

V usage is TRBV27 and J usage is TRBJ1-1; 12 bases map to TRBD1. Germline V gives CDR1 MNHEY, CDR2 SMNVEV (reference sequence). With V trimmed by 5 bases and J by 5 bases, 9 bases remained unmatched. The CDR3 totals 16 residues. CDR3 residues: CASSLLGGQGATEAFF. CDR3 nucleotide sequence: TGTGCCAGCAGTCTGCTTGGGGGACAGGGGGCAACTGAAGCTTTCTTT.

This chain uses TRBV4-1 with TRBJ1-5; no definite D call. The germline V gene has CDR1 MGHRA and CDR2 YSYEKL. The CDR3 loop spans 13 amino acids. Deletions cut 0 bases from V and 7 bases from J, with 7 bases between. CDR3 sequence (DNA): TGCGCCAGCAGCCAAGAGGCCCCGCAGCCCCAGCATTTT. Its protein product is CASSQEAPQPQHF.

V gene TRBV19 combines with J gene TRBJ1-5, with D unresolved. This CDR3 has 16 amino acids. Trimming cost V 5 bases and J 1 base, with 15 bases left between them. CDR1 is LNHDA, CDR2 SQIVND, per germline (reference sequence). CDR3 sequence: CASSAGTDPSNQPQHF. CDR3 DNA: TGTGCCAGTAGTGCTGGCACGGACCCGAGCAATCAGCCCCAGCATTTT.

The gene calls are TRBV7-7 and TRBJ2-7; maybe TRBD1 (5 bases). The germline CDR1 and CDR2 sequences are SSHAT and FNYEAQ (reference sequence). V dropped 1 base and J dropped 3 bases, with 13 bases sitting between them. CDR3 size: 15 residues. CDR3 in DNA: TGTGCCAGCAGCTTAGGCCAGGGCAAAGGCTACGAGCAGTACTTC. It codes for CASSLGQGKGYEQYF.

The count of this clone is one. This chain uses TRBV6-1 with TRBJ2-7, with no clear D. Germline V lookup: CDR1 MNHNS, CDR2 SASEGT. CDR3 size: 14 residues. The ends were cut back, 0 bases at V and 5 bases at J, with 11 bases in the middle. Written as DNA, the CDR3 is TGTGCCAGCAGTGAAGCGGGCCACCCGGACGAGCAGTACTTC. Encoded protein: CASSEAGHPDEQYF.

The chain recombines TRBV6-5 with TRBJ1-1, with 7 bases identical to TRBD1. This CDR3 is built from 12 residues. Germline-derived CDR1 and CDR2 are MNHEY and SVGAGI. V shed 7 bases, J shed 7 bases, and the junction held 6 bases outside the gene matches. This CDR3 reads CASTLQGGEAFF. The CDR3 DNA sequence: TGTGCCAGCACCCTTCAGGGGGGTGAAGCTTTCTTT.

The CDR3 nucleotides are TGTGCCAGCAGCAACGCCCTGGGGGCGGGGAACTACGAGCAGTACTTC. It is translated as CASSNALGAGNYEQYF. V is TRBV21-1 and J is TRBJ2-7. TRBV21-1 is described as a pseudogene. This CDR3 has 16 residues.

The gene calls are TRBV3-1 (or the pseudogene TRBV3-2) and TRBJ1-1; no clear D gene. The germline gives CDR1 LGHDT, CDR2 YNNKEL (reference sequence). The CDR3 is made up of 12 amino acids. V lost 1 base to trimming and J lost 4 bases, with 4 bases between them. CDR3 DNA: TGTGCCAGCAGCCAAGGGTCCACTGAAGCTTTCTTT. Protein sequence: CASSQGSTEAFF.

The J gene is TRBJ2-4, the V gene TRBV18; tentatively, D is TRBD1 (5 bases). CDR3 length: 18 amino acids. The germline V gene has CDR1 KGHSH and CDR2 LQKENI. V dropped 3 bases and J dropped 6 bases, with 24 bases sitting between them. The CDR3 reads CASSPTLSGSPPLNIQYF. CDR3 DNA: TGTGCCAGCTCACCTACCCTTTCAGGGTCGCCCCCCTTAAACATTCAGTACTTC. The full variable domain, completed using reference TRBV18 and TRBJ2-4, is NAGVMQNPRHLVRRRGQEARLRCSPMKGHSHVYWYRQLPEEGLKFMVYLQKENIIDESGMPKERFSAEFPKEGPSILRIQQVVRGDSAAYFCASSPTLSGSPPLNIQYFGAGTRLSVL.

The chain couples TRBV4-3 to TRBJ2-7; 9 bases line up with TRBD2. This CDR3 is 15 amino acids long. The V gene's germline CDR1 is LGHNA and CDR2 YSLEER. The junction had 7 bases not matched to a gene; V was cut back by 0 bases and J by 7 bases. DNA for the CDR3: TGCGCCAGCAGCCAAGATGTGGCGGGGGGGCCGGAGCAGTACTTC. This codes for CASSQDVAGGPEQYF.

The J gene is TRBJ1-5, the V gene TRBV28; D gene unclear. The V and J ends lost 5 bases and 6 bases respectively, with 14 bases between them. CDR1 is MDHEN, CDR2 SYDVKM, per germline. The CDR3 is 14 residues long. CDR3 loop: CASSTLGSTQPQHF. The CDR3, as DNA: TGTGCCAGCAGTACCCTTGGGAGTACTCAGCCCCAGCATTTT.

This clone was counted once. The genes are TRBV28 and TRBJ1-1; no definite D call. This CDR3 comprises 15 residues. Trimming left V 6 bases short and J 4 bases short, with 18 bases between. Germline V gene sequence: CDR1 MDHEN, CDR2 SYDVKM. In DNA, the CDR3 is TGTGCCAGCAGCCTAACGTGGGAGTTTAGCACTGAAGCTTTCTTT. Encoded protein: CASSLTWEFSTEAFF.